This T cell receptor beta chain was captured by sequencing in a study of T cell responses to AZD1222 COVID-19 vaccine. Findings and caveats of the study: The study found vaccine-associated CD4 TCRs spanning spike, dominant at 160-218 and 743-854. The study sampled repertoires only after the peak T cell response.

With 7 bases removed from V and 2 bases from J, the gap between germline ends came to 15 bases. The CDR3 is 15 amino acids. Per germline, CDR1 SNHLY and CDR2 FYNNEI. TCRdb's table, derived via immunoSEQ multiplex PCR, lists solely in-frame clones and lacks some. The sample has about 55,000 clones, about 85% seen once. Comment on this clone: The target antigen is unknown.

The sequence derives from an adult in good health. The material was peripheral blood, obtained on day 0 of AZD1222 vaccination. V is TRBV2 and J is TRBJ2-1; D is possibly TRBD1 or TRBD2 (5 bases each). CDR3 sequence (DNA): TGTGCCAGCACCCCCGGGACGGGCCCCTACAATGAGCAGTTCTTC. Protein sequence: CASTPGTGPYNEQFF.